Presented here are 5 T cell receptor beta chains from one specimen sequenced in a study of T cell responses to AZD1222 COVID-19 vaccine. Sequencing used immunoSEQ multiplex PCR; TCRdb keeps in-frame clones, though not all of them. Found here are about 130,000 clones, about nine tenths of them singletons; the top ten hold roughly 4%. The specimen comprised peripheral blood, sampled on day 0 of AZD1222 vaccination. The receptors come from an adult in good health.

In its sample, this clone was seen once. The rearrangement joins TRBV4-1 to TRBJ2-5, with 9 positions matching TRBD2. Germline V gives CDR1 MGHRA, CDR2 YSYEKL. V lost 4 bases, J lost 7 bases, and 4 bases stayed unmatched. The CDR3 is made up of 13 amino acids. The CDR3 sequence: CASSRTSEGTQYF. The CDR3 nucleotides are TGCGCCAGCAGCCGGACTAGCGAAGGGACCCAGTACTTC.

The chain links TRBV6-5 to TRBJ2-7; TRBD1 is a possible D gene (6 bases). The V end lost 0 bases, the J end lost 12 bases, and 18 bases lay between the germline ends. Germline lookup yields CDR1 MNHEY and CDR2 SVGAGI. There are 14 residues in the CDR3. The CDR3 region is CASSYSSAGENRYF. The CDR3 DNA follows: TGTGCCAGCAGTTACTCTTCGGCAGGGGAGAATAGGTACTTC.

The rearrangement links TRBV28 to TRBJ2-5; 7 nucleotides line up with TRBD2. This CDR3 comprises 16 residues. Germline loops: CDR1 MDHEN, CDR2 SYDVKM. V lost 3 bases, J lost 1 base, and 8 bases stayed unmatched. The CDR3 sequence: CASSFGSGTTQETQYF. In nucleotides, the CDR3 is TGTGCCAGCAGTTTCGGCAGCGGGACCACCCAAGAGACCCAGTACTTC.

V gene TRBV9 combines with J gene TRBJ2-7; TRBD1 matches at 10 bases. Germline CDR1 SGDLS, CDR2 YYNGEE. The CDR3 runs to 15 residues. The junction had 8 bases not matched to a gene; V was cut back by 3 bases and J by 5 bases. The chain's CDR3 is CASSAGQGGRDEQYF. CDR3 bases: TGTGCCAGCAGCGCTGGACAGGGGGGCCGCGACGAGCAGTACTTC.

This clone came up once. The chain recombines TRBV6-5 with TRBJ1-2; the D gene is possibly TRBD1 (6 bases). V lost 2 bases and J 5 bases, leaving 18 bases between the germline ends. CDR3 size: 16 residues. Germline V gene data show CDR1 as MNHEY and CDR2 as SVGAGI. The CDR3 loop reads CASSYPRPGGAYGYTF. In DNA form, the CDR3 reads TGTGCCAGCAGTTACCCGCGTCCGGGGGGGGCGTATGGCTACACCTTC.